This T cell receptor (beta chain) was sequenced for a study of blood T cells in healthy people across ages (dated by TCRdb to 2014 to 2015). In terms of the full investigation: Template switching captured roughly one uniquely barcoded TCR beta cDNA molecule per two T cells in model experiments. To avoid experimental bias, donors of different ages were distributed randomly across sequencing lanes. Using the same blood draw, the study looked at two additional independent replicas of 1 million unique cDNA reads for two donors, one aged 18 to 30 and the other aged 80 or older. The donors were split into four age groups: young (average approximately 16 years), middle-aged (39), aged (more than 60) and long-lived (roughly 86). Using deep sequencing normalized with unique cDNA molecular identifiers, the study measured how TCR beta repertoire diversity changes with age. Points the paper makes about the study in general: Because donor CMV infection status was unknown, age-related changes in expanded clonotypes were potentially confounded. Total diversity estimates from one million sequenced T cells were considered lower bounds and underestimates. As age increased, observed TCR beta diversity per million T cells dropped in a roughly linear way, and a significant reduction was already evident by age around 41. The long-lived group showed more naive CD4+ T cells, fewer expanded clones and increased TCR diversity than the aged group, suggesting age selection. Bulk unsorted PBMC profiling prevented conclusive comparison of naive and antigen-experienced compartments. Observed TCR beta diversity correlated strongly with the percentage of naive T cells measured by flow cytometry.

CDR1 and CDR2, looked up from the germline V gene (reference sequence), are SGHNT and YYREEE. Trimming at the junction amounts to 3 bases on V and 7 bases on J, and the germline ends lie 17 bases apart. The CDR3 contains 15 residues, cysteine and phenylalanine counted. The kept DNA is CDR3 alone, 45 bases in frame from the first base. The donors were some 39 Caucasian individuals from Russia, aged roughly 6 to 100 years, who were systemically healthy. Roughly 9.5 milliliters of peripheral blood were drawn from each donor into EDTA-treated Vacutainer tubes. Ficoll-Paque density-gradient centrifugation was used to isolate PBMCs, with at least 6.5 million obtained per sample. Total RNA was extracted from PBMCs with Trizol reagent, with at least 6 micrograms obtained per sample. The percentages of naive CD45RAhigh/CD27high T cells were determined by flow cytometry on a PBMC aliquot from every donor. As for this clonotype: Its antigen is still unknown. One base away there is no much larger clone; base qualities are not given.

Libraries were prepared through 5' RACE. Instrument on record: Illumina HiSeq 2500. The second PCR ran for about 7 to 11 cycles and used a J-beta primer mix along with a sample-barcoded 5' primer. A template-switch 5' adaptor carrying 12 random nucleotides introduced a unique molecular identifier onto each TCR beta cDNA molecule. At least 2.5 million CDR3-containing paired-end reads were obtained from each sample. First-strand cDNA synthesis was performed from all RNA using the Mint cDNA synthesis kit, with priming by a TRBC-specific oligonucleotide. After uracil-DNA glycosylase treatment, a first 18-cycle PCR used universal primers M1SS and BC2_uni_R on all cDNA. Under the source paper's analysis protocol: Normalization of each sample was performed by random selection of 1 million high-quality reads, each carrying a distinct molecular identifier. Instead of being binned into consensus sequences, reads that shared molecular identifiers were thrown out. MiTCR, set to a Q25 quality threshold and the strictest error-elimination algorithm, was used for CDR3 identification, clonotype clustering and error correction. Lower-bound total TCR beta diversity was estimated with a nonparametric unseen species model using Euler transformation. TCRdb's own reprocessing of the public reads used fastp at Q25 and MiXCR and kept productive beta chains. Each CDR3 protein gets just one entry, which takes the most common genes and DNA from the rows behind it. These V and J calls derive from TCRdb rather than the authors' analysis. The sample table holds approximately 1.5 million distinct CDR3 sequences, of which approximately 43% were seen once. The top ten clonotypes cover about 4% of the sample.

The chain is encoded by TRBV5-4 joined to TRBJ2-1; the D gene is perhaps TRBD2, from 6 matching bases. The TCR was taken from a woman aged 18-29 years in good health. The sequenced sample was blood. The base sequence is TGTGCCAGCAGCTCCCCACTAGCCCCCTTGAATGAGCAGTTCTTC. Its coded protein is CASSSPLAPLNEQFF.